This T cell receptor (beta chain) was profiled in a study of Graves' ophthalmopathy and Graves' hyperthyroidism. General observations from the study: The majority of expanded thyroid clonotypes above 0.001 frequency also occurred in blood.

This clonotype was recorded many times. The antigen remains unidentified. V was cut by 5 bases and J by 4 bases, with 8 bases left in between. This CDR3 is built from 12 residues. Germline CDR1 is MNHNS and CDR2 is SASEGT. RNA transcripts yielded amplified TCR beta CDR3 regions. Second-round multiplex PCR came after a first-round RT-PCR that employed HTBI primers. One entry per CDR3 protein, called by TCRdb with MiXCR from the multiplex PCR reads. The sample consists of hundreds of thousands of distinct CDR3 sequences, approximately 21% of them appearing once. V is TRBV6-1 and J is TRBJ1-2; no clear D. Source material: peripheral blood. This receptor was taken from a woman between 18 and 29 years old with stable Graves' hyperthyroidism. Some clones in this sample may be carry-over from other donors' samples. CDR3 bases: TGTGCCAGCAGTCCGGACCTCTATGGCTACACCTTC. Protein product: CASSPDLYGYTF.